Listed below are T cell receptor beta chains from one sample, sequenced in a study of blood T cell repertoires in COVID-19. Some clones are missing from TCRdb's copy, which holds only in-frame ones; the method was immunoSEQ multiplex PCR. The table includes approximately 500,000 clones, roughly nine tenths detected once. The specimen sequenced was peripheral blood. These receptor sequences come from a woman aged 50 to 60 with COVID-19, enrolled during active disease. Each CDR3 is given with its conserved first and last residue. Each record gives: clone size, D gene, J gene, V gene, CDR3 protein, CDR3 DNA. The D gene is left open where the match is weak. Some rows have no size entry. The others give once, few or many, or a class for an expanded clone.

size: -
D: TRBD1
J: TRBJ1-2
V: TRBV10-3
CDR3: CAISESSRGQMNGYTF
DNA: TGTGCCATCAGTGAGTCAAGTCGGGGACAGATGAATGGCTACACCTTC

size: -
D: -
J: TRBJ1-1
V: TRBV2
CDR3: CASSDRDTEAFF
DNA: TGTGCCAGCAGTGATCGGGACACTGAAGCTTTCTTT

size: -
D: TRBD1
J: TRBJ1-1
V: TRBV30
CDR3: CAWGTGFGTEAFF
DNA: TGTGCCTGGGGGACAGGGTTTGGGACTGAAGCTTTCTTT

size: -
D: TRBD2
J: TRBJ2-3
V: TRBV28
CDR3: CASSHSGGDTQYF
DNA: TGTGCCAGCAGTCACTCCGGGGGGGATACGCAGTATTTT

size: -
D: TRBD1
J: TRBJ2-1
V: TRBV7-6
CDR3: CASSLRGDRVGEQFF
DNA: TGTGCCAGCAGCCTAAGGGGGGACAGGGTTGGTGAGCAGTTCTTC

size: -
D: -
J: TRBJ1-1
V: TRBV24-1
CDR3: CATSDPAGGTEAFF
DNA: TGTGCCACCAGTGACCCCGCCGGAGGCACTGAAGCTTTCTTT

size: -
D: TRBD2
J: TRBJ2-3
V: TRBV2
CDR3: CATIRGVAGPDTQYF
DNA: TGTGCCACTATACGTGGGGTAGCGGGGCCAGATACGCAGTATTTT

size: -
D: TRBD1
J: TRBJ1-5
V: TRBV5-5
CDR3: CASSLLTGAGNQPQHF
DNA: TGTGCCAGCAGCTTGCTCACAGGGGCCGGCAATCAGCCCCAGCATTTT

size: -
D: -
J: TRBJ1-2
V: TRBV29-1
CDR3: CSVESLGHGYTF
DNA: TGCAGCGTTGAATCGTTGGGGCATGGCTACACCTTC

size: -
D: -
J: TRBJ1-5
V: TRBV19
CDR3: CASGLSGRHQPQHF
DNA: TGTGCCAGTGGGTTGTCGGGGAGGCATCAGCCCCAGCATTTT

size: few
D: -
J: TRBJ1-1
V: TRBV2
CDR3: CASSVNTEAFF
DNA: TGTGCCAGCAGCGTGAACACTGAAGCTTTCTTT

size: -
D: TRBD1
J: TRBJ1-2
V: TRBV5-1
CDR3: CASSLEGQGFDGYTF
DNA: TGCGCCAGCAGCTTGGAAGGACAGGGGTTTGATGGCTACACCTTC

size: -
D: TRBD1
J: TRBJ2-7
V: TRBV2
CDR3: CASSRTGALGEQYF
DNA: TGTGCCAGCAGTCGGACAGGGGCCTTGGGGGAGCAGTACTTC

size: -
D: -
J: TRBJ1-1
V: TRBV13
CDR3: CASSFDRYTEAFF
DNA: TGTGCCAGCAGCTTTGACAGATACACTGAAGCTTTCTTT

size: -
D: TRBD1
J: TRBJ1-6
V: TRBV19
CDR3: CASSMTGGDSPLHF
DNA: TGTGCCAGTAGTATGACAGGGGGCGATTCACCCCTCCACTTT

size: -
D: -
J: TRBJ1-4
V: TRBV30
CDR3: CAWSTGTSNEKLFF
DNA: TGTGCCTGGAGTACCGGGACATCAAATGAAAAACTGTTTTTT

size: -
D: TRBD1
J: TRBJ2-3
V: TRBV11-1
CDR3: CASSPRGQGPDTQYF
DNA: TGTGCCAGCAGCCCCCGGGGACAGGGGCCAGATACGCAGTATTTT

size: -
D: -
J: TRBJ2-7
V: TRBV10-2
CDR3: CASSGGWTEVYEQYF
DNA: TGCGCCAGCAGCGGCGGGTGGACAGAGGTCTACGAGCAGTACTTC

size: -
D: TRBD1
J: TRBJ1-1
V: TRBV7-3
CDR3: CASSLRTGCNTEAFF
DNA: TGTGCCAGCAGCCTCCGGACAGGGTGTAACACTGAAGCTTTCTTT

size: -
D: -
J: TRBJ2-1
V: TRBV10-3
CDR3: CAISESFPGTPSYNEQFF
DNA: TGTGCCATCAGTGAGTCGTTTCCCGGGACTCCATCCTACAATGAGCAGTTCTTC

size: -
D: -
J: TRBJ2-7
V: TRBV11-2
CDR3: CASSLNSADYEQYF
DNA: TGTGCCAGCAGCTTAAATAGTGCCGATTACGAGCAGTACTTC

size: -
D: TRBD2
J: TRBJ2-3
V: TRBV4-1
CDR3: CASSQVASGGLWNTQYF
DNA: TGCGCCAGCAGCCAAGTAGCTAGCGGGGGCCTTTGGAATACGCAGTATTTT

size: many
D: -
J: TRBJ1-1
V: TRBV20-1
CDR3: CSASPAGVGTMNTEAFF
DNA: TGCAGTGCTAGTCCGGCGGGAGTTGGGACTATGAACACTGAAGCTTTCTTT